Listed below are T cell receptor beta chains from one sample, sequenced in a study of OX40 agonist ivuxolimab in advanced cancers. Generated by immunoSEQ multiplex PCR, the TCRdb table keeps only in-frame clones and is missing some. The table has 65,000 to 90,000 clones, roughly 90% seen once. Source: CD4+ or CD8+ T cells sorted from blood, taken in a trial of the OX40 agonist ivuxolimab. The source of these receptors is an adult with an advanced solid tumor such as melanoma, head and neck, liver or kidney cancer. The CDR3 runs from the conserved cysteine through the conserved F or W. Each record gives: J gene, V gene, clone size, CDR3 length, D gene, CDR3 DNA, CDR3 protein. The D gene is left open where the match is weak. Size is omitted from some rows. Given values are once, few, many or a class for expanded clones.

TRBJ1-5,TRBV12-5,-,13,-,TGTGCTACCGGGGTAGTCTTAGAACAGCCCCAGCATTTT,CATGVVLEQPQHF
TRBJ2-7,TRBV5-6,-,15,-,TGTGCCAGCAGCTTGGTAGGGATTAACTCCTACGAGCAGTACTTC,CASSLVGINSYEQYF
TRBJ2-5,TRBV6-4,-,15,TRBD1,TGTGCCAGCAGTGATGGGACAGGACGTAAAAAGACCCAGTACTTC,CASSDGTGRKKTQYF
TRBJ2-7,TRBV4-3,-,14,-,TGCGCCAGCAGCCAAGATAAAGGCGCCTACGAGCAGTACTTC,CASSQDKGAYEQYF
TRBJ1-2,TRBV7-6,-,17,TRBD1,TGTGCCAGCAGCTTAGGGGACCGGGACCTCAACAGGGGTGGCTACACCTTC,CASSLGDRDLNRGGYTF
TRBJ1-3,TRBV7-7,-,16,-,TGTGCTAGCAGCTTAGGCCCGGCGAGCTCTGGAAACACCATATATTTT,CASSLGPASSGNTIYF
TRBJ1-2,TRBV11-2,once,13,TRBD1,TGTGCCAGCACCCAAGAAGGGGGCAAGGGCTACACCTTC,CASTQEGGKGYTF
TRBJ1-1,TRBV7-6,-,15,TRBD1,TGTGCCAGCAGCATGCTACAGGGGGGGAGCACTGAAGCTTTCTTT,CASSMLQGGSTEAFF
TRBJ2-5,TRBV5-4,-,14,-,TGTGCCAGCAGCCCACCTCTAGTGGAGGAGACCCAGTACTTC,CASSPPLVEETQYF
TRBJ2-7,TRBV15,-,15,TRBD2,TGTGCCACCAGCAGAGGTAGCGGGGGGGCCTACGAGCAGTACTTC,CATSRGSGGAYEQYF
TRBJ2-7,TRBV7-9,-,12,TRBD2,TGTGCCAGCAGAGTGACTAGCGACGAGCAGTACTTC,CASRVTSDEQYF
TRBJ2-1,TRBV13,-,14,-,TGTGCCAGCAGCCCATTCGCACAGAACAATGAGCAGTTCTTC,CASSPFAQNNEQFF
TRBJ2-4,TRBV19,-,16,-,TGTGCCAGTAGTGCACGCGGCCTGTCGGTCAAAAACATTCAGTACTTC,CASSARGLSVKNIQYF
TRBJ2-3,TRBV27,-,15,TRBD2,TGTGCCAGCAGGGCGGCGGGAGGATATCGGGATACGCAGTATTTT,CASRAAGGYRDTQYF
TRBJ2-1,TRBV5-1,-,14,-,TGCGCCAGCAGCTTGGAGACAGGCTACAATGAGCAGTTCTTC,CASSLETGYNEQFF
TRBJ1-5,TRBV5-6,-,13,-,TGTGCCAGCAGCTTGGGGACCAATCAGCCCCAGCATTTT,CASSLGTNQPQHF